Shown below are 15 T cell receptor beta chains from a single sample sequenced in a study of spatial heterogeneity in lung cancer. Documented time point: sample taken at primary tumor resection. MiXCR, run by TCRdb on the 5' RACE reads, gives a single entry per CDR3 protein. The repertoire holds about 38,000 distinct CDR3 sequences, with 7.5% to 8% as singletons. Here the sequenced sample was PBMCs, taken at surgery. The receptors were sampled from a male donor with early-stage non-small cell lung cancer.

This clonotype has a handful of counts. The chain has TRBV7-3 and TRBJ1-2; 9 nucleotides line up with TRBD1. CDR3 length: 14 amino acids. Germline CDR1 SGHTA, CDR2 FQGTGA. Trimming removed 6 bases from V and 8 bases from J; junction bases left unmatched: 10. The CDR3 reads CASSPGTGSRGYTF. The CDR3 nucleotides are TGTGCCAGCAGTCCCGGGACAGGGAGTCGGGGCTACACCTTC.

This chain links TRBV20-1 with TRBJ2-1, with 9 bases that match TRBD1. Trimming removed 0 bases from V and 7 bases from J; junction bases left unmatched: 7. This CDR3 spans 15 amino acids. Germline lookup yields CDR1 DFQATT and CDR2 SNEGSKA (reference sequence). CDR3 DNA sequence: TGCAGTGCTAGAGATAGGGGACAGGGCTTGAATGAGCAGTTCTTC. This sequence encodes CSARDRGQGLNEQFF.

In its sample, this clonotype was seen a few times. The V and J genes are TRBV29-1 and TRBJ2-7; tentatively, D is TRBD1 (6 bases). The ends were cut back, 0 bases at V and 0 bases at J, with 12 bases in the middle. Germline V lookup: CDR1 SQVTM, CDR2 ANQGSEA. The CDR3 sequence is 15 residues long. This CDR3 is CSVEDPGRGSYEQYF. The DNA for the CDR3 is TGCAGCGTTGAAGATCCGGGCAGGGGCTCCTACGAGCAGTACTTC.

This clonotype was detected many times. The genes are TRBV27 and TRBJ2-1, with 9 bases aligning to TRBD1. V was pared by 5 bases and J by 2 bases, with 10 bases of the junction left unmatched. This CDR3 region has 17 residues. Germline V gene data show CDR1 as MNHEY and CDR2 as SMNVEV (reference sequence). The CDR3 nucleotides read TGTGCCAGCAGTAGAAACACAGGGGGCCTCACCTACAATGAGCAGTTCTTC. Translating it yields CASSRNTGGLTYNEQFF.

The chain combines TRBV27 with TRBJ1-1, with 7 positions matching TRBD1. CDR3 length: 14 amino acids. Looked up from germline, CDR1 is MNHEY and CDR2 is SMNVEV (reference sequence). V shed 4 bases and J 2 bases; nucleotides not matched to a gene: 4. The CDR3 nucleotides read TGTGCCAGCAGTTCGCGGACAGGAAACACTGAAGCTTTCTTT. This codes for CASSSRTGNTEAFF.

This clonotype was seen repeatedly, ten times or more. This CDR3 is CASSYDREGSRTNEKLFF. CDR3 bases: TGTGCCAGCAGTTACGACAGGGAAGGGAGCCGAACTAATGAAAAACTGTTTTTT. The chain links TRBV12-3 or TRBV12-4 to TRBJ1-4, with 7 positions matching TRBD1. V was pared by 4 bases and J by 1 base, with 12 bases of the junction left unmatched. This CDR3 has 18 residues.

This clonotype was observed at least ten times. The chain is built from TRBV7-9 and TRBJ1-4; the match to TRBD1 covers 10 bases. The trim removed 0 bases at V and 4 bases at J, leaving 2 bases unmatched. There are 16 residues in the CDR3. Germline assignment: CDR1 SEHNR and CDR2 FQNEAQ (reference sequence). CDR3 bases: TGTGCCAGCAGCTTAGCGGGACAGGGGAATAATGAAAAACTGTTTTTT. This encodes CASSLAGQGNNEKLFF.

This clonotype was detected many times. V and J are TRBV27 and TRBJ1-5; 8 bases are shared with TRBD1. The V gene end was trimmed by 6 bases and the J gene end by 7 bases; junction bases not matched to a gene: 11. The germline V gene has CDR1 MNHEY and CDR2 SMNVEV (reference sequence). This CDR3 comprises 15 residues. CDR3 nucleotide sequence: TGTGCCAGCAGCCCAACAGGGGGGGCATGGCAGCCCCAGCATTTT. This sequence encodes CASSPTGGAWQPQHF.

Ten or more counts support this clonotype. J is TRBJ2-1 and V is TRBV18; D ambiguous. Germline lookup yields CDR1 KGHSH and CDR2 LQKENI. The CDR3 covers 14 residues. V lost 0 bases, J lost 9 bases, and 12 bases lay in between. The CDR3: CASSPPSPVSEQFF. CDR3 in DNA: TGTGCCAGCTCACCACCGTCCCCAGTCAGTGAGCAGTTCTTC. Based on the CDR3 plus reference TRBV18 and TRBJ2-1, the full variable domain is NAGVMQNPRHLVRRRGQEARLRCSPMKGHSHVYWYRQLPEEGLKFMVYLQKENIIDESGMPKERFSAEFPKEGPSILRIQQVVRGDSAAYFCASSPPSPVSEQFFGPGTRLTVL.

This clonotype was recorded at least ten times. V usage is TRBV6-5 and J usage is TRBJ1-2, with D possibly being TRBD1 (6 bases). Trimming removed 8 bases at V and 6 bases at J, with 16 bases between. The CDR3 is made up of 13 amino acids. Germline V gene lookup returns CDR1 MNHEY and CDR2 SVGAGI. The CDR3 coding sequence is TGTGCCAGCTCTAAACAGGGAGACGATGGCTACACCTTC. The encoded protein is CASSKQGDDGYTF.

This clonotype was picked up a small number of times. The CDR3 sequence is CSVGEQFF. As DNA, the CDR3 is TGCAGTGTGGGTGAGCAGTTCTTC. The V and J genes are TRBV20-1 and TRBJ2-1; D is undetermined. The CDR3 runs 8 residues. Germline-derived CDR1 and CDR2 are DFQATT and SNEGSKA (reference sequence). Trimming removed 7 bases from V and 9 bases from J, with 4 bases in between.

This clonotype was seen many times. The genes are TRBV7-9 and TRBJ2-5; 14 bases match TRBD2. Trimming cost V 4 bases and J 3 bases; bases outside gene matches: 4. The CDR3 consists of 16 residues. Per the germline V gene, CDR1 is SEHNR and CDR2 is FQNEAQ (reference sequence). The CDR3 DNA reads TGTGCCAGCAGCTCTGGACTAGCGGGGGGAGAAGAGACCCAGTACTTC. It is translated as CASSSGLAGGEETQYF.

This clonotype has at least ten counts. V and J are TRBV18 and TRBJ1-3; D is unresolved. This CDR3 has 14 residues. Trimming took 5 bases from V and 4 from J, leaving 12 bases between them. Germline CDR1 KGHSH, CDR2 LQKENI. CDR3 DNA sequence: TGTGCCAGCTCATCCCGGGGAGAGGGAAACACCATATATTTT. It codes for CASSSRGEGNTIYF.

This clonotype was detected many times. This chain links TRBV29-1 with TRBJ2-1; TRBD2 agrees at 12 bases. CDR3 length: 13 amino acids. CDR1 is SQVTM and CDR2 is ANQGSEA in the germline V gene. V was clipped by 4 bases and J by 14 bases; unmatched bases: 9. CDR3 sequence reads: CSVGDLAGGSEFF. As DNA, the CDR3 is TGCAGCGTTGGGGATCTAGCGGGAGGGTCGGAGTTCTTC.

The chain has TRBV20-1 and TRBJ1-4, with 9 nucleotides matching TRBD1. The CDR3 contains 14 residues. CDR1 is DFQATT, CDR2 SNEGSKA, per germline (reference sequence). Trimming cost V 3 bases and J 11 bases; bases outside gene matches: 10. This chain's CDR3 is CSARAPGQGGKLFF. The CDR3 DNA is TGCAGTGCTAGGGCCCCGGGACAGGGAGGGAAACTGTTTTTT.